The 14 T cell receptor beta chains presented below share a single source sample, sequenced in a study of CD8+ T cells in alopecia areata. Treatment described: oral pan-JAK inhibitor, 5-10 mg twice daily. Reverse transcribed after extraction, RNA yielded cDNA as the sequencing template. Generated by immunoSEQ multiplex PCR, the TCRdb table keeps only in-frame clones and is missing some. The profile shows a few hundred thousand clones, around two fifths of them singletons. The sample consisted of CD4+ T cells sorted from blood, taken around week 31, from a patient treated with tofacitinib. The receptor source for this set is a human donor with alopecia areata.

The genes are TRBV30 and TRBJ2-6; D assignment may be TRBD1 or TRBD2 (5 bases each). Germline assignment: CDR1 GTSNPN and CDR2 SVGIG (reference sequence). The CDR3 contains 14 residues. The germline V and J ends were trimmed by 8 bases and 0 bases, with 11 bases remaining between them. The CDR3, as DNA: TGTGCCGAGGGGAAGGGCTCTGGGGCCAACGTCCTGACTTTC. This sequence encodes CAEGKGSGANVLTF.

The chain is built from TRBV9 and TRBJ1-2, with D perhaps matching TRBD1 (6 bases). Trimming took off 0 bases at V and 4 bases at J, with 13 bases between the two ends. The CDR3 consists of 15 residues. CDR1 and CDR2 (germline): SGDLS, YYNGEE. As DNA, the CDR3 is TGTGCCAGCAGCGTAGCCCCACAGGGTGGCTATGGCTACACCTTC. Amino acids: CASSVAPQGGYGYTF. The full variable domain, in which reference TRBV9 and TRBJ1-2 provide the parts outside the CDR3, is DSGVTQTPKHLITATGQRVTLRCSPRSGDLSVYWYQQSLDQGLQFLIQYYNGEERAKGNILERFSAQQFPDLHSELNLSSLELGDSALYFCASSVAPQGGYGYTFGSGTRLTVV.

CDR3 residues: CASSDETSGYNEQFF. CDR3 DNA: TGTGCCAGCAGTGACGAGACTAGCGGCTACAATGAGCAGTTCTTC. The chain is built from TRBV2 and TRBJ2-1; TRBD2 matches 9 bases. CDR1 SNHLY and CDR2 FYNNEI come from the germline V gene. The CDR3 covers 15 residues. Unmatched junction bases numbered 3, after V lost 3 bases and J lost 3 bases.

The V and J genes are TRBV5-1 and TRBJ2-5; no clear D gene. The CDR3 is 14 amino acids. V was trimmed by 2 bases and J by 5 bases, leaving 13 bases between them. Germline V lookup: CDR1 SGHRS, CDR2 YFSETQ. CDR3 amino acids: CASSFGRIAETQYF. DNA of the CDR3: TGCGCCAGCAGCTTTGGACGCATCGCTGAGACCCAGTACTTC.

Here the CDR3 DNA reads TGTGCCAGCAGCGCCAGAAGTTCCTACGAGCAGTACTTC. This gives the protein CASSARSSYEQYF. J is TRBJ2-7 and V is TRBV7-9; D call uncertain. The CDR3 totals 13 residues. V was pared by 5 bases and J by 1 base, with 9 bases between. Germline assignment: CDR1 SEHNR and CDR2 FQNEAQ (reference sequence).

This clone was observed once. The CDR3 DNA reads as TGTGCCAGCAGTGAACCGGCTAGCGGGAGCTACGAGCAGTACTTC. It is translated as CASSEPASGSYEQYF. The chain carries TRBV25-1 and TRBJ2-7; 10 bases are a match to TRBD2. CDR3 size: 15 residues. Losses at the gene ends were 2 bases for V and 3 bases for J; bases not matched to a gene: 4. Per germline, CDR1 MGHDK and CDR2 SYGVNS.

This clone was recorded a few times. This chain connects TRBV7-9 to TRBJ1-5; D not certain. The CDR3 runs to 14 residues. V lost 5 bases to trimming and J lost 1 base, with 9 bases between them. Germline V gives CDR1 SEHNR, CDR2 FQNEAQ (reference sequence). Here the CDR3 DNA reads TGTGCCAGCAGCCAGATGGGGAGCAATCAGCCCCAGCATTTT. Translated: CASSQMGSNQPQHF. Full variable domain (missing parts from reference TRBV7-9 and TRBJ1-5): DTGVSQNPRHKITKRGQNVTFRCDPISEHNRLYWYRQTLGQGPEFLTYFQNEAQLEKSRLLSDRFSAERPKGSFSTLEIQRTEQGDSAMYLCASSQMGSNQPQHFGDGTRLSIL.

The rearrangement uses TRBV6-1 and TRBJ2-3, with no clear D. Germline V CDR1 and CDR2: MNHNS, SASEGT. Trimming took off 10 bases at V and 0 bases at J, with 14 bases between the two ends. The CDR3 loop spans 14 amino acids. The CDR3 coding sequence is TGTGCCACTGGACCGGCTCCTAGCACAGATACGCAGTATTTT. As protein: CATGPAPSTDTQYF.

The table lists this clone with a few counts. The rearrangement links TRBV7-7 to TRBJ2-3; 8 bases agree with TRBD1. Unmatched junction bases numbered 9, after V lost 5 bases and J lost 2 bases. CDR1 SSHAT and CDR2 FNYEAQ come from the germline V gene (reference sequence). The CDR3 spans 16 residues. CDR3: CASSQTTGATTDTQYF. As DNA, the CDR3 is TGTGCCAGCAGCCAGACGACAGGGGCCACCACAGATACGCAGTATTTT.

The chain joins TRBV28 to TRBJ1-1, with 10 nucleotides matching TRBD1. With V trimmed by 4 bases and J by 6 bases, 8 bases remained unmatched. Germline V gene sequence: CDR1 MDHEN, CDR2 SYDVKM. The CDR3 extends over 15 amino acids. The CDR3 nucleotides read TGTGCCAGCAGTTCCCGGGGACAGGGGAAACCTGAAGCTTTCTTT. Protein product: CASSSRGQGKPEAFF.

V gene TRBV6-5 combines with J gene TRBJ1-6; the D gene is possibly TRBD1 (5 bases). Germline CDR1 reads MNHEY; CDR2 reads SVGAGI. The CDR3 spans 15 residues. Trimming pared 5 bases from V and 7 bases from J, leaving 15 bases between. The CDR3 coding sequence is TGTGCCAGCAGTCCCCTGGGGGGTGGGAATTCACCCCTCCACTTT. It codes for CASSPLGGGNSPLHF.

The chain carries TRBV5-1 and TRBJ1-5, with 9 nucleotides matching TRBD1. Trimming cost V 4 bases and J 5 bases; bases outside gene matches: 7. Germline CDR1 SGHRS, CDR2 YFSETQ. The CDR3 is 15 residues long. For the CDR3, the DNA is TGCGCCAGCAGCGAGGGACAGGGCGGGTATCAGCCCCAGCATTTT. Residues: CASSEGQGGYQPQHF.

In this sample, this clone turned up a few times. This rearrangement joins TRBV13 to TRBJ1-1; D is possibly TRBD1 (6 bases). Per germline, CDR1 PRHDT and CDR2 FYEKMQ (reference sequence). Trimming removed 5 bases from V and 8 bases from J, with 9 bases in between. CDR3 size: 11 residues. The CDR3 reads CASSQDREAFF. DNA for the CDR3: TGTGCCAGCAGCCAAGACAGGGAAGCTTTCTTT. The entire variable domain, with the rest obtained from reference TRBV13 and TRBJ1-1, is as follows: AAGVIQSPRHLIKEKRETATLKCYPIPRHDTVYWYQQGPGQDPQFLISFYEKMQSDKGSIPDRFSAQQFSDYHSELNMSSLELGDSALYFCASSQDREAFFGQGTRLTVV.

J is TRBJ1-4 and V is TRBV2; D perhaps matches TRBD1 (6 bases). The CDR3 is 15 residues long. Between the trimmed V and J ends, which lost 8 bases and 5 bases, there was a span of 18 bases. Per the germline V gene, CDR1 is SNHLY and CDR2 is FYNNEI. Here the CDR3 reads CASVFNAGANEKLFF. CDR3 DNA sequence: TGTGCCAGCGTTTTCAATGCGGGGGCCAATGAAAAACTGTTTTTT.